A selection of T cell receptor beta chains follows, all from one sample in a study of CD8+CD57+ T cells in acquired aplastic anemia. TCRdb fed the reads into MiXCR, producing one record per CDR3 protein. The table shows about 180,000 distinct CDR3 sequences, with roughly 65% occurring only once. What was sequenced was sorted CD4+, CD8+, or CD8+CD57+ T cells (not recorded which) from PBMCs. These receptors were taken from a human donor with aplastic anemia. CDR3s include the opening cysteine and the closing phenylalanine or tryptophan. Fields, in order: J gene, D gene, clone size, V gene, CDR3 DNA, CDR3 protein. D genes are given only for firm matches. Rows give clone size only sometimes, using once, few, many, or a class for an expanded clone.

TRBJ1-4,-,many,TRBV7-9,TGTGCCAGCAGCTTAGCCGAGGGCCCGGGTGAAAAACTGTTTTTT,CASSLAEGPGEKLFF
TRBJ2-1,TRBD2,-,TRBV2,TGTGCCAGCATTGGGACTAGCGGGGGGGTCCTCGTCGGTGAGCAGTTCTTC,CASIGTSGGVLVGEQFF
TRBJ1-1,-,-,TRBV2,TGTGCCAGCAGTAGGGTTGTTTTCACGAACACTGAAGCTTTCTTT,CASSRVVFTNTEAFF
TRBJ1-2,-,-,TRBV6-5,TGTGCCAGCAGCCGGGACATTGGCTATGGCTACACCTTC,CASSRDIGYGYTF
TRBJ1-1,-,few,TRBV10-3,TGTGCCATCAGTCGGTACGGCAACATGAACACTGAAGCTTTCTTT,CAISRYGNMNTEAFF
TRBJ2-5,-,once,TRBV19,TGTGCCAGTAGTATGAGGCAGGGAAGAGAGACCCAGTACTTC,CASSMRQGRETQYF
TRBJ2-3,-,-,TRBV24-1,TGTGCCACCAGTGGGCGGTTGGGCAGAGCGGGCCAAAGGGCAGATACGCAGTATTTT,CATSGRLGRAGQRADTQYF
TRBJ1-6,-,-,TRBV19,TGTGCCAGCGGGACCGCATATAATTCACCCCTCCACTTT,CASGTAYNSPLHF
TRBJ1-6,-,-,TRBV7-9,TGTGCCAGCAGCTTCATTCAGGGAGGAGGCTCACCCCTCCACTTT,CASSFIQGGGSPLHF
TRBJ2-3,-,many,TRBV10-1,TGCGCCAGCAGTGAGTCGCGACCGGTCGATACGCAGTATTTT,CASSESRPVDTQYF
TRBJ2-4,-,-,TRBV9,TGTGCCAGCAGCGTAGCCCCAGCCAAAAACATTCAGTACTTC,CASSVAPAKNIQYF
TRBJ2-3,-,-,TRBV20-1,TGCAGTGCCGAGCGGCACAGCACAGATACGCAGTATTTT,CSAERHSTDTQYF
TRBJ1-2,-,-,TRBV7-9,TGTGCCAGCAGCTTAGATGTGGGGAAGGCAGCCTCTGGCTACACCTTC,CASSLDVGKAASGYTF
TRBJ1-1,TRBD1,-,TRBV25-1,TGTGCCAGCAGTGATTCCCGGGACAGGGTCTTCTCAATGAACACTGAAGCTTTCTTT,CASSDSRDRVFSMNTEAFF
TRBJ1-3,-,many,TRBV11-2,TGTGCCAGCAGCAGCCTACGGGGCTCTGGAAACACCATATATTTT,CASSSLRGSGNTIYF
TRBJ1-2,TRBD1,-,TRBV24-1,TGTGCCACCAGTGCCGTGACAGGGGTCGAGTATGGCTACACCTTC,CATSAVTGVEYGYTF
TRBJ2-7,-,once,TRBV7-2,TGTGCCAGCAGCTTGGCTGGGGCCAGAAACGAGCAGTACTTC,CASSLAGARNEQYF
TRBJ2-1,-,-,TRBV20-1,TGCAGTGCTAGAGGACAGAATACTTTCTACAATGAGCAGTTCTTC,CSARGQNTFYNEQFF
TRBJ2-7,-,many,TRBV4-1,TGCGCCAGCAGCCAACAGAGCTCCTACGAGCAGTACTTC,CASSQQSSYEQYF
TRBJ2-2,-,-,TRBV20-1,TGCAGTGCTATTAACACCGGGGAGCTGTTTTTT,CSAINTGELFF
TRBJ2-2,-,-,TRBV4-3,TGCGCCAGCAGCCAAGAGGGGGCGGGAACAAACACCGTGGAGCTGTTTTTT,CASSQEGAGTNTVELFF
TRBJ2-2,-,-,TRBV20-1,TGCAGTGCTAGAGATCAAGGGGGGTGGGGGGAGCTGTTTTTT,CSARDQGGWGELFF
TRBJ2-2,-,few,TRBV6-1,TGTGCCAGCAGTGAAGGTGCAGGGGAGGTTAGCGGGGAGCTGTTTTTT,CASSEGAGEVSGELFF
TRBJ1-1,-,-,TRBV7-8,TGTGCCAGCAGCTCGACAAAAGGGATTCCTGAAGCTTTCTTT,CASSSTKGIPEAFF
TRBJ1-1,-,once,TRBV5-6,TGTGCCAGCAGCCAAAGGGGGGGTATACCTGAAGCTTTCTTT,CASSQRGGIPEAFF
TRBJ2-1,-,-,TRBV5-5,TGTGCCAGCAGCCCCGACGGGTACGAGCAGTTCTTC,CASSPDGYEQFF
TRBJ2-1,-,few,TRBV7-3,TGTGCCAGCAGCTTGGGGGGGCGAGGCAATGAGCAGTTCTTC,CASSLGGRGNEQFF
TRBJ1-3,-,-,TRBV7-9,TGTGCCAGCAGGTTGTTTGTGGGTGCTCGTTTTGGAAACACCATATATTTT,CASRLFVGARFGNTIYF
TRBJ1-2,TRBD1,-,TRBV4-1,TGCGCCAGCAGCCAAGCACTTACAGGGGCCTCTAACTATGGCTACACCTTC,CASSQALTGASNYGYTF
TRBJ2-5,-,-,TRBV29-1,TGCAGCGTTGCGGCGGCAGGGAGGGAGACCCAGTACTTC,CSVAAAGRETQYF
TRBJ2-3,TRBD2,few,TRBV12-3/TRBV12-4,TGTGCCAGCAGTTCCTTGGGGGGGGAGGGCACAGATACGCAGTATTTT,CASSSLGGEGTDTQYF
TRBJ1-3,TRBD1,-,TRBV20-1,TGCAGTGCGAGAGGGGGACAGGGGGACACCATATATTTT,CSARGGQGDTIYF
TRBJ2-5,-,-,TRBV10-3,TGTGCCACCACGTGGGGTGGCCAAGAGACCCAGTACTTC,CATTWGGQETQYF
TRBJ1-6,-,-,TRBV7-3,TGTGCCAGCAGCCCGGACCGCAATTCACCCCTCCACTTT,CASSPDRNSPLHF
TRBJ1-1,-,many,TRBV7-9,TGTGCCACCACACCGGGACAGAACACTGAAGCTTTCTTT,CATTPGQNTEAFF
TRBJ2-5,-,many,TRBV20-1,TGCAGTGCTAGAGATTGGGGGGAAACAGGGGACTCGGGACAAGAGACCCAGTACTTC,CSARDWGETGDSGQETQYF
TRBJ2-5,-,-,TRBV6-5,TGTGCCAGCAGTGAGGGGGGTTCGGAGACCCAGTACTTC,CASSEGGSETQYF
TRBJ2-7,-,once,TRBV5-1,TGCGCCAGCAGCGACCACGGGACACTTTACGAGCAGTACTTC,CASSDHGTLYEQYF